Included here is one TCR beta chain sequence, with context. The entry originates in a study of blood T cell repertoires in COVID-19. Overall study context: Acute and convalescent COVID-19 specimens originated in the United States, Italy and Spain.

The CDR3 is made up of 14 amino acids. Germline loops: CDR1 SGHRS, CDR2 YFSETQ. Trimming stripped 4 bases from V and 5 bases from J, with 15 bases between. Per the original methods: From reference gene primer amplification, estimates of nucleated cell counts were derived. Profiled with immunoSEQ multiplex PCR; TCRdb holds only in-frame clones, not every one. That table furnishes V, J and clone size, whereas the DNA furnished D and trimming. The repertoire has a few hundred thousand clones, about four fifths of them found once; the top ten carry around 3.4%. This receptor was obtained from a woman under 30 with acute or convalescent COVID-19. This rearrangement joins TRBV5-1 to TRBJ2-5; D is possibly TRBD1 (6 bases). Sequencing was carried out using peripheral blood. The CDR3 here is CASSLQGLGETQYF. In nucleotides, the CDR3 is TGCGCCAGCAGCCTGCAGGGGTTGGGGGAGACCCAGTACTTC. Drawing the rest from reference TRBV5-1 and TRBJ2-5, the complete variable domain is KAGVTQTPRYLIKTRGQQVTLSCSPISGHRSVSWYQQTPGQGLQFLFEYFSETQRNKGNFPGRFSGRQFSNSRSEMNVSTLELGDSALYLCASSLQGLGETQYFGPGTRLLVL.